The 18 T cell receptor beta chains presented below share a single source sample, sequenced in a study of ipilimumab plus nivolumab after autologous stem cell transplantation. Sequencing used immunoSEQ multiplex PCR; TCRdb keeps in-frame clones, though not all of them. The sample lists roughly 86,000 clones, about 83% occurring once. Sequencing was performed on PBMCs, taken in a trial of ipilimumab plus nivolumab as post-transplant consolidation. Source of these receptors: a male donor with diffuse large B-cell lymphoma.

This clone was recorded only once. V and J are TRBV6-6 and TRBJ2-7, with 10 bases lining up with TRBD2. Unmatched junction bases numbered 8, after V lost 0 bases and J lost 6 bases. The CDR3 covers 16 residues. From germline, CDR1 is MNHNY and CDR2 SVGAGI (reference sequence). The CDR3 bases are TGTGCCAGCAGTTACTCTTCGAAGCGGGGGGGCTTCGAGCAGTACTTC. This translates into CASSYSSKRGGFEQYF.

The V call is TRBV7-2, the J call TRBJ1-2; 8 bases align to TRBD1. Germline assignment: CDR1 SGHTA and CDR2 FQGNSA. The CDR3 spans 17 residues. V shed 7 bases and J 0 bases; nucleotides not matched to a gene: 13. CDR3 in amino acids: CASIPYPQGGSNYGYTF. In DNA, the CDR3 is TGTGCCAGCATCCCCTACCCACAGGGGGGATCTAACTATGGCTACACCTTC.

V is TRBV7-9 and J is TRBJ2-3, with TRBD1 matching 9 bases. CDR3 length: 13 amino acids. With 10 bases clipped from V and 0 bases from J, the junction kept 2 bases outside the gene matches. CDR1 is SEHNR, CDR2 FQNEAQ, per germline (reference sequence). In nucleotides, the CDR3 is TGTGCCAACAGGGGGCCTAGCACAGATACGCAGTATTTT. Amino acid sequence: CANRGPSTDTQYF.

The CDR3 loop reads CSARQGGYGYTF. For the CDR3, the DNA is TGCAGCGCCCGACAGGGAGGCTATGGCTACACCTTC. This chain links TRBV29-1 with TRBJ1-2; 7 nucleotides align to TRBD1. V lost 7 bases, J lost 4 bases, and 6 bases stayed unmatched. Germline CDR1 and CDR2: SQVTM and ANQGSEA. CDR3 length equals 12 residues.

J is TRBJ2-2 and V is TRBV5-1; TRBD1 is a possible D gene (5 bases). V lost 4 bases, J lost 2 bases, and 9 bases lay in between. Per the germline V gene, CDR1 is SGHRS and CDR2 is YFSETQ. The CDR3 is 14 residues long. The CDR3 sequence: CASSVQGNTGELFF. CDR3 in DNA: TGCGCCAGCAGCGTGCAGGGCAACACCGGGGAGCTGTTTTTT.

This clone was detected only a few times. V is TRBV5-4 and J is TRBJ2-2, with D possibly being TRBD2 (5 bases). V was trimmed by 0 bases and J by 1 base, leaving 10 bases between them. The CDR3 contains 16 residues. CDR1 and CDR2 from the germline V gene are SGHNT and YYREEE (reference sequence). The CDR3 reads CASSLDVSGNTGELFF. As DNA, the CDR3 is TGTGCCAGCAGCTTGGACGTAAGCGGGAACACCGGGGAGCTGTTTTTT.

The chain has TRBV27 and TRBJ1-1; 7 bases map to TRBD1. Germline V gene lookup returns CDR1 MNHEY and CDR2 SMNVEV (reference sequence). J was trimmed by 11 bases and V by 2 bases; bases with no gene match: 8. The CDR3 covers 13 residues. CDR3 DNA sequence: TGTGCCAGCAGTTTAAACAGGGGACGGTGGGCTTTCTTT. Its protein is CASSLNRGRWAFF.

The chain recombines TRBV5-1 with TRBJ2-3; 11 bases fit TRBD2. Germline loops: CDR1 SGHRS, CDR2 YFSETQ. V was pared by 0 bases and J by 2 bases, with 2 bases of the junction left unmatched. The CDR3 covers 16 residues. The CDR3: CASSLVAGGPTDTQYF. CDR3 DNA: TGCGCCAGCAGCTTGGTAGCGGGGGGGCCCACAGATACGCAGTATTTT.

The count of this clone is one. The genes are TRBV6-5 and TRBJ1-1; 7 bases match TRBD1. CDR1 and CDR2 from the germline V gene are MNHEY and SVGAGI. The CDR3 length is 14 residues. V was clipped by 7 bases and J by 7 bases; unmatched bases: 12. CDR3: CASTPPGQNREAFF. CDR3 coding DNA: TGTGCCAGCACCCCTCCGGGACAGAACCGTGAAGCTTTCTTT.

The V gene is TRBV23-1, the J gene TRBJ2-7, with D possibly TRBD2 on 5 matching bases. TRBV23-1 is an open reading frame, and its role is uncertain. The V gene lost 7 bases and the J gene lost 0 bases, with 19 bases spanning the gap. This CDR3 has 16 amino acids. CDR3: CASIPNLAGPSYEQYF. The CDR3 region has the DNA TGCGCCAGCATCCCAAACCTAGCTGGTCCCTCCTACGAGCAGTACTTC.

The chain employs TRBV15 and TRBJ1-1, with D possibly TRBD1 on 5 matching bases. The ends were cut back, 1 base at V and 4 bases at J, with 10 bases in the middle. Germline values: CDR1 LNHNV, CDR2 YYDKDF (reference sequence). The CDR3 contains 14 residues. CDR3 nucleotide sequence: TGTGCCACCAGCAGAGCTCCAGGGACCACTGAAGCTTTCTTT. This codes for CATSRAPGTTEAFF.

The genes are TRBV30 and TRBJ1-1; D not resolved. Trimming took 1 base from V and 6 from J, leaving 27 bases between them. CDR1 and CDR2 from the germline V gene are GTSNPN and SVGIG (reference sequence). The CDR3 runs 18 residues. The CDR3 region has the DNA TGTGCCTGGAGTGGGAGGGTATCTGGTGGTAGTTCCCGACCTGAAGCTTTCTTT. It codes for CAWSGRVSGGSSRPEAFF. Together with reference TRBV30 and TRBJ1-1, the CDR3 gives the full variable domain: SQTIHQWPATLVQPVGSPLSLECTVEGTSNPNLYWYRQAAGRGLQLLFYSVGIGQISSEVPQNLSASRPQDRQFILSSKKLLLSDSGFYLCAWSGRVSGGSSRPEAFFGQGTRLTVV.

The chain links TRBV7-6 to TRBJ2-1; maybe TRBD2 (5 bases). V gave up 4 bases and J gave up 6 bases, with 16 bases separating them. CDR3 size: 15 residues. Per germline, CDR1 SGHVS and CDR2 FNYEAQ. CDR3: CASSSALANRNEQFF. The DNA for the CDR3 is TGTGCCAGCAGCTCCGCCTTAGCGAACCGCAATGAGCAGTTCTTC. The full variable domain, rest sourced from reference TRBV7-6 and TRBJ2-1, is GAGVSQSPRYKVTKRGQDVALRCDPISGHVSLYWYRQALGQGPEFLTYFNYEAQQDKSGLPNDRFSAERPEGSISTLTIQRTEQRDSAMYRCASSSALANRNEQFFGPGTRLTVL.

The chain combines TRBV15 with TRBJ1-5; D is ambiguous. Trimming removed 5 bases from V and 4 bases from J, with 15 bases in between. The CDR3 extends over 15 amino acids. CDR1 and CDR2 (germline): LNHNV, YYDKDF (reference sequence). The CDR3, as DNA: TGTGCCACCAGCGCCGGCGGCAGACTGAATCAGCCCCAGCATTTT. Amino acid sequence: CATSAGGRLNQPQHF.

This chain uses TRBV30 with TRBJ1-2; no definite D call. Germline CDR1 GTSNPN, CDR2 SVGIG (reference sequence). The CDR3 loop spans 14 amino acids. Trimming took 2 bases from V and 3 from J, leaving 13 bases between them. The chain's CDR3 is CAWSQRADDYGYTF. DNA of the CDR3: TGTGCCTGGAGTCAGAGGGCCGATGACTATGGCTACACCTTC.

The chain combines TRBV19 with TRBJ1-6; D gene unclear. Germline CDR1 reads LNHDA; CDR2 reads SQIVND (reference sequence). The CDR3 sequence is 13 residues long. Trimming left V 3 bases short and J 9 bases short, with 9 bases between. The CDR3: CASSMVKGSPLHF. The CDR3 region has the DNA TGTGCCAGTAGTATGGTCAAGGGTTCACCCCTCCACTTT.

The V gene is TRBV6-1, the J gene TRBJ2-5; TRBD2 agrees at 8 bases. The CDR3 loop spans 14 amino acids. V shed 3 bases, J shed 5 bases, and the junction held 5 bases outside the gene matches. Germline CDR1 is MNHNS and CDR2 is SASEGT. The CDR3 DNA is TGTGCCAGCAGTGACAGACTAGCGAGGGAGACCCAGTACTTC. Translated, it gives CASSDRLARETQYF.

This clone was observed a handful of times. The CDR3 nucleotides read TGTGCCAGCAGCTTAGAAGGGAAGGGCACTGAAGCTTTCTTT. As protein: CASSLEGKGTEAFF. This chain links TRBV7-9 with TRBJ1-1; D is ambiguous. The V and J ends lost 1 base and 4 bases respectively, with 10 bases between them. The V gene's germline CDR1 is SEHNR and CDR2 FQNEAQ (reference sequence). CDR3 size: 14 residues. Full variable domain (missing parts from reference TRBV7-9 and TRBJ1-1): DTGVSQNPRHKITKRGQNVTFRCDPISEHNRLYWYRQTLGQGPEFLTYFQNEAQLEKSRLLSDRFSAERPKGSFSTLEIQRTEQGDSAMYLCASSLEGKGTEAFFGQGTRLTVV.